Below are 5 T cell receptor beta chains sequenced from a single sample in a study of T cells in Graves' hyperthyroidism and ophthalmopathy. Using RNA transcripts as the source, TCR beta CDR3 regions were amplified. TCR CDR3 underwent first-round RT-PCR with the HTBI primer set. From the multiplex PCR reads, TCRdb called clonotypes with MiXCR, one entry per CDR3 protein. This sample has 550,000 to 800,000 distinct CDR3 sequences, with roughly a sixth found just once. Sequencing was performed on blood. These receptor sequences come from a man over 45 with Graves' hyperthyroidism.

This clonotype was counted at least ten times. The V and J genes are TRBV7-2 and TRBJ1-5, with D possibly matching TRBD1 (6 bases). This CDR3 comprises 15 residues. The germline gives CDR1 SGHTA, CDR2 FQGNSA. The V gene lost 2 bases and the J gene lost 0 bases, with 8 bases spanning the gap. DNA of the CDR3: TGTGCCAGCAGCTTATTCAGGGGTAGCAATCAGCCCCAGCATTTT. Amino acids: CASSLFRGSNQPQHF.

This clonotype was counted once. This chain connects TRBV9 to TRBJ2-7; 9 positions agree with TRBD2. Trimming cost V 4 bases and J 6 bases; bases outside gene matches: 14. The V gene's germline CDR1 is SGDLS and CDR2 YYNGEE. This CDR3 has 16 residues. CDR3 sequence reads: CASSSRVSGSSGEQYF. The CDR3 DNA reads as TGTGCCAGCAGCTCCCGGGTTAGCGGGAGCTCCGGCGAGCAGTACTTC. The entire variable domain, with the rest obtained from reference TRBV9 and TRBJ2-7, is as follows: DSGVTQTPKHLITATGQRVTLRCSPRSGDLSVYWYQQSLDQGLQFLIQYYNGEERAKGNILERFSAQQFPDLHSELNLSSLELGDSALYFCASSSRVSGSSGEQYFGPGTRLTVT.

This clonotype has at least ten counts. The V call is TRBV11-2, the J call TRBJ2-2, with 7 bases matching TRBD1. CDR3 size: 20 residues. Trimming cost V 1 base and J 0 bases; bases outside gene matches: 14. CDR1 SGHAT and CDR2 FQNNGV come from the germline V gene. The CDR3 bases are TGTGCCAGCAGCTTAGGATCGGTTCTTAGTGACAGGGCGAACACCGGGGAGCTGTTTTTT. Residues: CASSLGSVLSDRANTGELFF.

This clonotype was detected ten times or more. The CDR3 spells CASSSDRRAFF. As DNA, the CDR3 is TGTGCCAGCAGCTCTGACAGGAGGGCTTTCTTT. J is TRBJ1-1 and V is TRBV12-3 or TRBV12-4, with a tentative D call TRBD1 (6 bases). V shed 6 bases and J shed 11 bases, with 13 bases lying between them. CDR3 length: 11 residues.

Only a few counts were recorded for this clonotype. This chain connects TRBV6-1 to TRBJ2-7; the D gene is possibly TRBD2 (5 bases). This CDR3 has 12 residues. The germline V gene encodes CDR1 MNHNS and CDR2 SASEGT. V was cut by 6 bases and J by 7 bases, with 13 bases left in between. CDR3 in DNA: TGTGCCAGCAGCTCCGTTACGGGGGAGCAGTACTTC. This sequence encodes CASSSVTGEQYF.